The clone carrying this TCR beta chain was seen a handful of times. What it binds is unknown. This sample was included in a study of persistence of HIV-infected CD4 T cells. Study outcomes and limitations: Bulk TCR data could not be restricted to HIV-1-infected CMV-responding cells.

The stimulus was lysate of CMV-infected fibroblasts, 9 to 10 ug/mL. Responding CD4+ T cells were sorted by upregulation of both CD40 ligand and CD69. Trimming shortened V by 5 bases and J by 1 base, and 8 bases separated the two germline ends. Germline V gene lookup returns CDR1 SGHTA and CDR2 FQGNSA. CDR3 length: 13 residues. This was the immunoSEQ version 4 assay in survey mode. Sequenced by immunoSEQ multiplex PCR; TCRdb stores in-frame clones only, minus some. The data hold fewer than 6,000 clones, with around two thirds observed a single time. This sequence joins TRBV7-2 and TRBJ1-1; D not certain. The source was CD4+ T cells sorted from PBMCs after approximately 19-hour stimulation, collected from a patient who received antiretroviral therapy. The sequence was obtained from an adult man with HIV who was CMV-seropositive. CDR3 sequence reads: CASSTTSNTEAFF. DNA of the CDR3: TGTGCCAGCAGCACGACATCGAACACTGAAGCTTTCTTT.